This T cell receptor beta chain was identified in a study of tumor-infiltrating lymphocytes in primary liver carcinoma. The CDR3 is 14 residues long. Looked up from germline, CDR1 is MNHEY and CDR2 is SVGAGI. Each 20-30 mg portion of unsorted bulk tissue served as the source for co-extraction of RNA and DNA. From 400 to 550 ng total RNA, TCR beta cDNA was generated with a primer in the constant region. Three rounds of nested multiplex PCR with slightly modified ARM-PCR produced TCR beta libraries. It was with TRBV1-TRBV30 forward primers and a C-beta reverse primer that the first two PCR rounds were run, at about 9 cycles each. Via MiXCR, TCRdb re-called the multiplex PCR reads, giving one row per CDR3 protein. The table has 65,000 to 80,000 distinct CDR3 sequences, roughly two thirds seen once. Only a few counts were recorded for this clonotype. A read error is possible here, since a much larger clone lies one base away.

The TCR sequence derives from a man aged 35 to 55 with primary liver carcinoma and hepatitis B virus infection. The rearrangement links TRBV6-5 to TRBJ2-7, with 7 bases lining up with TRBD1. The sample comprised liver tumor tissue from sampling region 4. Regarding subset: tumor region T4, right-lateral pole. CDR3 DNA sequence: TGTGCCAGCAGTTACAAGGGGGCCACCTACAAGCAGTACTTC. Its protein is CASSYKGATYKQYF.